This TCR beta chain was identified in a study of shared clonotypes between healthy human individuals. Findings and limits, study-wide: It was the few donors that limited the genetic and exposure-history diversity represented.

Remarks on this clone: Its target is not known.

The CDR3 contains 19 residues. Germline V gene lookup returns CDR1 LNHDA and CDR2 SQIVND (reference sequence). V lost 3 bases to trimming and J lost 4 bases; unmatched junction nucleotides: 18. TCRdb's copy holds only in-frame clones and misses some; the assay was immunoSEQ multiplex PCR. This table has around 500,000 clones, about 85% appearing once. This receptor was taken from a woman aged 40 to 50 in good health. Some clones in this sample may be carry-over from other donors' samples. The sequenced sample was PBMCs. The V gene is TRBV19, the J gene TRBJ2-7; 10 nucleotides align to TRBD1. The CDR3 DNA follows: TGTGCCAGTAGTATCCGGCTGGCAGGGACAGGGGATGATCGGTACGAGCAGTACTTC. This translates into CASSIRLAGTGDDRYEQYF.